These T cell receptor beta chains were read from a single sample in a study of T cell changes during pregnancy in multiple sclerosis. Sequenced by immunoSEQ multiplex PCR; TCRdb stores in-frame clones only, minus some. The table has roughly 100,000 clones, just over 90% seen once; the top ten hold approximately 3.5%. The sample here was peripheral blood, taken after pregnancy. The receptors were sampled from a female donor with multiple sclerosis, enrolled in a pregnancy study. Both conserved end residues are part of each CDR3. Expanded clones are given a class, and other clones once, few, many or no size at all.

NA TRBV9 CASSESWTSLEFTGELFF
NA TRBV2 CASVGTGSPDTQYF
once TRBV6-1 CASSEALGGGYNEQFF
NA TRBV28 CASSISGSPLHF
NA TRBV9 CASSAGQGQDTQYF
NA TRBV6-5 CASSRDRDSNQPQHF
NA TRBV6-4 CASSLYRDRGRGEQYF
NA TRBV6-5 CASSYGASYEQYF
NA TRBV7-2 CASSLGLAGPTDTQYF
NA TRBV11-2 CASSPWTGRSGSPLHF
NA TRBV20-1 CSGNGGDGYTF
many TRBV29-1 CSTGQDYGYTF
NA TRBV5-6 CASSIDRGGYTF
NA TRBV9 CASSVPGDTQYF
NA TRBV14 CASSHIPGTGGVNYGYTF
once TRBV12-5 CASGLITTGTGVYGNQPQHF
NA TRBV19 CATGQGKQETQYF
NA TRBV14 CASSPGQGHYGYTF
NA TRBV11-3 CASSLTTSAPLHF
NA TRBV9 CASSVAPRNQETQYF
NA TRBV10-3 CAIQGAGSPLHF
NA TRBV27 CASSLSPLAGAYEQYF
NA TRBV5-4 CASSYTGGTYGYTF
NA TRBV4-2 CASSQAPGRADYGYTF
NA TRBV6-1 CASGTGDTGELFF
NA TRBV5-5 CASSLGALLTEAFF